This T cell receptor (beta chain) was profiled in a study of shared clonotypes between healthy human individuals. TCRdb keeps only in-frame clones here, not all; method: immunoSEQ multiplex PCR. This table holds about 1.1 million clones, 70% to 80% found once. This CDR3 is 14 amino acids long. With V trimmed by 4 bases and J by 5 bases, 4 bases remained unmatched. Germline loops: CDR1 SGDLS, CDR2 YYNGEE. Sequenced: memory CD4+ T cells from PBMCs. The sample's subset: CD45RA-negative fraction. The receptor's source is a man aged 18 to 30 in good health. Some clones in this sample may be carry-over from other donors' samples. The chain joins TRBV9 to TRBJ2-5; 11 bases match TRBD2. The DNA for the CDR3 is TGTGCCAGCAGCAAACTAGCGGGAGAGGAGACCCAGTACTTC. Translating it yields CASSKLAGEETQYF. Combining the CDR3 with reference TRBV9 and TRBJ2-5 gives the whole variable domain DSGVTQTPKHLITATGQRVTLRCSPRSGDLSVYWYQQSLDQGLQFLIQYYNGEERAKGNILERFSAQQFPDLHSELNLSSLELGDSALYFCASSKLAGEETQYFGPGTRLLVL.